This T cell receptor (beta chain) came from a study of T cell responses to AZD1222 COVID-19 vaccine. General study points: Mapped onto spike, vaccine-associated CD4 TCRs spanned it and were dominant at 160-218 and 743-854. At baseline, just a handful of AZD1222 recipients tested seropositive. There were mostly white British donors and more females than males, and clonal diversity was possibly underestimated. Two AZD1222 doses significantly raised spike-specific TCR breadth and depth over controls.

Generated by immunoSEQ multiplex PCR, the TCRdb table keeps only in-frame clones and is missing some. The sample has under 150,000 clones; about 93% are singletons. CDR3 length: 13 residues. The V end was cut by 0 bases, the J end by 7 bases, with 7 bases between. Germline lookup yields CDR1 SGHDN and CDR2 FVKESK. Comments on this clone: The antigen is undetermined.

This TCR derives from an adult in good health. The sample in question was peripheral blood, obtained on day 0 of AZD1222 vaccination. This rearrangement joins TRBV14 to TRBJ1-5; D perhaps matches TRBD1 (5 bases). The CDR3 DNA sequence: TGTGCCAGCAGCCAAGATTGGGGGCAGCCCCAGCATTTT. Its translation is CASSQDWGQPQHF.